This T cell receptor beta chain was profiled in a study of early T cells in non-severe SARS-CoV-2 infection. CDR3 length: 14 residues. V lost 4 bases and J 3 bases, leaving 13 bases between the germline ends. Germline CDR1 and CDR2: GTSNPN and SVGIG (reference sequence). TCRdb independently ran MiXCR on the 5' RACE reads; one entry per CDR3 protein. The data hold approximately 39,000 distinct CDR3 sequences, with approximately 6.6% observed a single time. This clonotype originated in an adult who was a healthcare worker with PCR-confirmed SARS-CoV-2 infection or an uninfected control (not recorded which). The chain couples TRBV30 to TRBJ2-1; D might be TRBD1 (5 bases). The source was whole blood, collected at baseline. CDR3 in DNA: TGTGCCTGGACCACTAAGGGGATCTACAATGAGCAGTTCTTC. Protein product: CAWTTKGIYNEQFF.